This entry is about one T cell receptor (beta chain). The sample belongs to a study of blood T cell repertoires in COVID-19. For the study at large: COVID-19 samples, acute and convalescent, were from the United States, Italy and Spain. T cells, B-cell-depleted T cells, or PBMCs provided the cDNA or gDNA that served as material.

The CDR3 is 12 residues long. The V and J ends lost 8 bases and 4 bases respectively, with 9 bases between them. Germline CDR1 and CDR2: SNHLY and FYNNEI. Methods used by the authors: Amplification of reference gene primers was used by the study to estimate nucleated cell counts. The table came from immunoSEQ multiplex PCR; TCRdb's copy has only in-frame clones and leaves some out. Clone size and V and J calls were adopted from that table, with D and trimming inferred from the DNA. The sample holds 210,000 or so clones, 70% to 90% seen once. This rearrangement joins TRBV2 to TRBJ1-3; D not certain. The sequencing sample was made of peripheral blood. This receptor was identified in a woman in her thirties or forties with acute or convalescent COVID-19. CDR3 residues: CASWRVGNTIYF. The DNA for the CDR3 is TGTGCCAGCTGGAGGGTCGGAAACACCATATATTTT.